This T cell receptor beta chain originates from a study of metastatic and nonmetastatic thyroid tumors. Study as a whole: Comparative analysis of repertoires was undertaken across blood and tumor or nodule tissue obtained from malignant and benign thyroid patients. Study-wide results and caveats: Benign nodules reportedly had significantly lower TCR beta diversity than malignant thyroid tumors in blood and tumor.

This clone was seen at least ten times. Its antigen is not identified. Trimming shortened V by 10 bases and J by 5 bases, and 14 bases separated the two germline ends. The germline V gene encodes CDR1 MDHEN and CDR2 SYDVKM. The CDR3 runs to 12 residues. Nobody among the patients had been given any treatment before thyroid surgery. As processed by the authors: The study took CDR3 differences across clinicopathological groups and made a distant-metastasis classifier for papillary thyroid cancer from them. MiXCR was used by TCRdb to re-call the PCR reads. The V and J calls shown here were made by TCRdb, not taken from the authors' results. The sample shows about 25,000 clones, around 21% of them seen only once.

The V and J genes are TRBV28 and TRBJ2-5; D might be TRBD2 (6 bases). The clonotype comes from a male donor with papillary thyroid cancer or a benign thyroid nodule (not recorded which). Some clones in this sample may be carry-over from other donors' samples. Sequenced: blood. For the CDR3, the DNA is TGTGCCACCCGGAGACGGGAGGAGACCCAGTACTTC. The encoded protein is CATRRREETQYF.